This TCR beta chain was observed in a study of T cells in Graves' hyperthyroidism and ophthalmopathy (dated by TCRdb to between 2019 and 2020). About the full investigation: A discovery cohort of roughly 96 patients, about 40 with Graves' ophthalmopathy and approximately 60 with stable Graves' hyperthyroidism, was used to find distinguishing TCR V-J signatures. The paper describes TCR Vbeta CDR3 sequencing of 135 peripheral blood samples, made up of 43 ophthalmopathy patients, around 78 hyperthyroidism patients and 17 progressor patients. For training and testing, the 100 or so patients in the discovery cohort were randomly divided in a 7:3 ratio. Whether ophthalmopathy could be predicted prospectively was tested in an independent validation cohort made up of about 18 hyperthyroidism patients plus 17 patients who later progressed to ophthalmopathy. Thyroid tissue and blood T-cell repertoires from more than 5 Graves' hyperthyroidism patients were also compared in the study. After blood sampling, hyperthyroidism patients were treated with methimazole at a starting dose of 30 mg daily, and ophthalmopathy patients were treated with high-dose intravenous methylprednisolone. The investigation overall reported the following: A model built on a 13 V-J signature distinguished ophthalmopathy from stable hyperthyroidism, reaching roughly 88% sensitivity and 81% to 83% specificity in cross-validation and 80%/75% in testing. During validation, the model predicted progression to ophthalmopathy a median of about 5.9 months ahead of onset, with approximately 70% sensitivity and more than 72% specificity. No statistical method was used to set the sample size in advance, and investigators knew the group allocation. Most expanded thyroid clonotypes (frequency above 0.001) were also detected in blood, suggesting blood repertoires may reflect thyroid immune responses.

The study excluded patients with uncontrolled infections, other autoimmune diseases, pregnancy or lactation. Diagnoses were based on clinical symptoms, serum thyroxine and TRAb, thyroid ultrasound and orbital computed tomography. Total RNA was extracted with Trizol reagent, and quality was checked on an Agilent 2100 Bioanalyzer. TCR beta CDR3 regions were amplified from RNA transcripts. The first round of RT-PCR for the TCR CDR3 was performed with the HTBI primer set and the Qiagen OneStep RT-PCR kit. Libraries were constructed in a second round of multiplex PCR, after which size selection and purification were performed. Libraries were sequenced paired-end with 100 bp reads on an Illumina HiSeq2000. On the authors' methods: SOAPnuke was used to process the raw data, throwing out any read that contained adapters or uncalled bases, had a mean Phred below 15, or lacked an exact constant-primer or identifier match. High-quality paired reads were merged with COPE v1.2.5, and unique nucleotide sequences were defined as clonotypes. MiTCR v1.1 was used to align the clonotypes against IMGT TRBV, TRBD and TRBJ reference segments. Only V-J combinations with frequency above 0.0001, covering about 99% of repertoires, were analysed. The TCS score was defined as F50 (clonal expansion) divided by E x V (chaos), with BLOSUM62-based TCRdist calculated between CDR3 peptides within each V-J. Welch's t-statistics and random forest reduced some 510 V-J features to around 14, which were used in a naive Bayes classifier (R e1071). The Morisita-Horn index was used to measure how similar the thyroid and blood repertoires were. The public reads were reprocessed in TCRdb via fastp at Q25 and MiXCR, keeping in-frame beta chains. Rows with one shared CDR3 protein collapse into an entry with the most common genes and DNA. These V and J calls originate from TCRdb's pipeline instead of the authors' own analysis. For this sample the table gives roughly 570,000 distinct CDR3 sequences, of which 46% were detected only once. Over 15% of the sample lies in the top ten.

Between the V and J ends, shortened by 6 bases and 5 bases respectively, the junction contains 16 bases. The CDR3, cysteine through phenylalanine, is 14 amino acids long. The retained sequence is limited to the CDR3, 42 bases, with the frame set at the first base. Taken from the germline V gene, the CDR1 and CDR2 loops are WSHSY and SAAADI. With respect to this clonotype: Its antigen target is currently unknown. No much larger clone exists at a distance of one base, and base qualities are not known.

The chain links TRBV10-2 with TRBJ1-1; the D region possibly corresponds to TRBD1 (6 bases align). Specimen: peripheral blood or thyroid tissue (not recorded which). This TCR came from an adult woman with Graves' disease, either hyperthyroidism or ophthalmopathy (not recorded which). DNA sequence: TGCGCCAGCAGGAACCCCGGGACAAAAACTGAAGCTTTCTTT. This yields the protein CASRNPGTKTEAFF.